The T cell receptor (beta chain) under discussion was sequenced for a study of siplizumab effects on memory and regulatory T cells. Profiled with immunoSEQ multiplex PCR; TCRdb holds only in-frame clones, not every one. The sample records 120,000 or so clones, more than 90% being singletons. The CDR3 covers 15 residues. Germline values: CDR1 SGHTA, CDR2 FQGTGA. V lost 5 bases to trimming and J lost 7 bases; unmatched junction nucleotides: 8. General study results and limits: Naive or memory phenotype was unassignable for roughly 80-96% of proliferating CD4+ or CD8+ clones. The mapping of alloreactive clones to unstimulated subsets covered only a minor fraction of them.

With regard to this clone: The antigen remains undetermined.

This rearrangement joins TRBV7-3 to TRBJ2-2; the match to TRBD2 covers 9 bases. The TCR comes from a human donor in good health. The sample was CD4+ T cells sorted from blood. The CDR3 DNA reads as TGTGCCAGCAGCCGGGGACTAGCCTCTAACGGGGAGCTGTTTTTT. Protein: CASSRGLASNGELFF. Full variable domain (rest looked up from reference TRBV7-3 and TRBJ2-2): GAGVSQTPSNKVTEKGKYVELRCDPISGHTALYWYRQSLGQGPEFLIYFQGTGAADDSGLPNDRFFAVRPEGSVSTLKIQRTERGDSAVYLCASSRGLASNGELFFGEGSRLTVL.